A selection of T cell receptor beta chains follows, all from one sample in a study of CD4 T cell repertoires in COVID-19. Profiling relied on immunoSEQ multiplex PCR, and the TCRdb table lists in-frame clones only, not all of them. Found here are tens of thousands of clones, around four fifths of them singletons; the top ten hold roughly 0.6%. Material: CD4+ T cells from peripheral blood, obtained after recovery from COVID-19. The receptors originated from a human donor who had COVID-19. CDR3s include the opening cysteine and the closing phenylalanine or tryptophan. The D gene is left open where the match is weak. Size values are once, few and many counts, or a class for expanded clones, and some rows have none.

d_call j_call clone_size v_call cdr3_nt cdr3_aa
TRBD2 TRBJ2-1 NA TRBV19 TGTGCCAGTAGTATTTTAGCGGGAGGTTTGAATGAGCAGTTCTTC CASSILAGGLNEQFF
NA TRBJ2-2 NA TRBV6-4 TGTGCCAGCAGTGTTCAAGGGAACACCGGGGAGCTGTTTTTT CASSVQGNTGELFF
NA TRBJ2-7 NA TRBV5-4 TGTGCCAGCAGCTCCGAGGGGTCACACCGCTACGAGCAGTACTTC CASSSEGSHRYEQYF
NA TRBJ2-7 NA TRBV5-6 TGTGCCAGCAGCCAAACCACCGGGTCCCAGTGGGGGGAGTACTTC CASSQTTGSQWGEYF
NA TRBJ2-7 NA TRBV6-5 TGTGCCAGCCGCACTCGGCGGGACTACGAGCAGTACTTC CASRTRRDYEQYF
TRBD2 TRBJ2-3 NA TRBV20-1 TGCAGTGCTAGTATGGCGGGGGGGCGGGCTACGCAGTATTTT CSASMAGGRATQYF
TRBD2 TRBJ2-2 NA TRBV5-4 TGTGCCAGCAGCTTACAACCGGGACTAGCGGAAACCGGGGAGCTGTTTTTT CASSLQPGLAETGELFF
TRBD2 TRBJ2-5 NA TRBV4-2 TGTGCCAGCAGCCAAGTGGGGGCGGGGGGGCAAGAGACCCAGTACTTC CASSQVGAGGQETQYF
NA TRBJ2-5 once TRBV24-1 TGTGCCACCAGTGATTTCCAGGAGACCCAGTACTTC CATSDFQETQYF
NA TRBJ1-1 few TRBV5-6 TGTGCCAGCGCTCCGGTGGGCAGGGACACTGAAGCTTTCTTT CASAPVGRDTEAFF
NA TRBJ2-7 NA TRBV2 TGTGCCAGCCGCGGGACCTCCCTGGGGGAGCAGTACTTC CASRGTSLGEQYF
NA TRBJ2-5 NA TRBV5-4 TGTGCCAGCAGCTCCCGATTCCAGGGGGGAGAGACCCAGTACTTC CASSSRFQGGETQYF
TRBD1 TRBJ2-7 NA TRBV2 TGTGCCAGCAGCCTGGGACAGGGGGCGACTGACGAGCAGTACTTC CASSLGQGATDEQYF
TRBD1 TRBJ2-7 NA TRBV5-6 TGTGCCAGCAGCTTGTATTTCGGGACAGGGTCCTACGAGCAGTACTTC CASSLYFGTGSYEQYF